Sequencing of this TCR beta chain was carried out in a study of blood T cell repertoires in COVID-19. Study context: COVID-19 samples collected from the United States, Italy and Spain covered acute and convalescent phases.

A few counts support this clone. Per the study methods: Cell counts per sample came from amplifying reference gene primers. Clones were sequenced by immunoSEQ multiplex PCR, and TCRdb holds only the in-frame ones, with some missing. V and J calls and clone size follow that table, whereas D and trimming were derived from the DNA. The sample holds some 40,000 clones; more than 85% are singletons and the top ten take about 5.5%. V gave up 4 bases and J gave up 1 base; unmatched junction bases: 8. The CDR3 is made up of 17 amino acids. Germline V gene lookup returns CDR1 SGHNT and CDR2 YYREEE (reference sequence).

The sample comprised peripheral blood. The V gene is TRBV5-4, the J gene TRBJ2-2; 9 bases map to TRBD2. This TCR was recovered from a woman of 80 years or more with acute or convalescent COVID-19. CDR3 in amino acids: CASSPREGPWNTGELFF. In nucleotides, the CDR3 is TGTGCCAGCAGCCCGCGGGAGGGCCCATGGAACACCGGGGAGCTGTTTTTT.